Below, one TCR beta chain is given with its context. Antigen specificity is unknown. Together with a sample-barcoded 5' primer, a J-beta primer mix was included in a second PCR lasting roughly 6 to 12 cycles. TCRdb ran MiXCR on the 5' RACE reads and lists one entry per CDR3 protein. This table holds 720,000 or so distinct CDR3 sequences, over 40% found once. The entry originates in a study of blood T cells in healthy people across ages. Study as a whole: Per every two T cells, about one barcoded beta molecule was captured by template switching. Study observations and caveats: Diversity of TCR beta correlated strongly with naive T cell percentage. Estimates drawn from one million T cells were deemed to understate diversity.

V shed 8 bases and J 6 bases; nucleotides not matched to a gene: 12. The germline V gene has CDR1 DFQATT and CDR2 SNEGSKA (reference sequence). CDR3 length: 14 amino acids. This TCR was sampled from an older man in good health. What was sequenced was blood. This chain uses TRBV20-1 with TRBJ2-1; 8 bases match TRBD2. Here the CDR3 reads CSTPNTGTSNEQFF. CDR3 DNA sequence: TGCAGTACTCCCAACACCGGGACTAGCAATGAGCAGTTCTTC.